This T cell receptor (beta chain) was recorded in a study of a mutant IDH1 vaccine in newly diagnosed glioma (dated by TCRdb to the early 2020s). Study-wide context: Across visits V03 through V10, patients got a total of eight vaccinations, given in weeks 1, 3, 5, 7, 11, 15, 19 and 23. In the chemotherapy-containing groups, vaccination started alongside temozolomide cycles, whereas in patients who had radiotherapy alone it started 4-6 weeks after radiotherapy. Of the 32 patients who were treated, around 62% were male and roughly 38% were female, and the mean age was approximately 40 years. Before enrollment, most patients had been given radiochemotherapy with temozolomide as standard therapy, while the rest had received either radiotherapy alone or temozolomide alone. Peripheral blood was drawn at six visits: V03 (baseline), V05, V07, V10, V12 and V13. For exploratory analyses, under 30 treated patients had longitudinal TCRB deep sequencing done wherever samples were available.

The sample's time point label, in plain terms: week 5, during vaccination. Each vaccine dose was 300 ug of a 20-mer mutant IDH1 peptide in Montanide, given subcutaneously with topical imiquimod. Donors had newly diagnosed WHO grade 3 or 4 IDH1-mutant astrocytomas with loss of nuclear ATRX. The samples were drawn from NOA16, a multicentre, single-arm, open-label phase I trial in Germany that tested a mutant IDH1 peptide vaccine in humans for the first time. Genomic DNA for TCRB sequencing was extracted from EDTA blood using the DNeasy Blood and Tissue Kit. Library preparation was by the immunoSEQ multiplex PCR assay. Following the manufacturer's protocol, the hsTCRB Kit was used to amplify rearranged TCR beta chain sequences. An Illumina MiSeq was used to sequence the TCRB libraries. For the original study's pipeline: The proprietary platform of the kit vendor was used for demultiplexing, trimming and gene mapping. TCRdb limited this immuneACCESS table to in-frame rearrangements with V and J called. A share of clones is missing; checked studies link under half to unresolved V genes, and the rest is unexplained. That table furnishes V, J and clone size, whereas the DNA furnished D and trimming. In this sample the table shows some 51,000 clones, around four fifths of which occur a single time. The top ten hold roughly 1.8% of the sample.

This clone was counted only a few times. The antigen this receptor binds is unknown. Per-base qualities were not stored, and no clone one base away is much larger. The CDR3 spans 16 residues, from the cysteine through the phenylalanine. Of the read, only the CDR3 DNA is kept; its 48 bases are in frame from base 1. CDR1 and CDR2, looked up from the germline V gene, are SGHDT and YYEEEE. V loses 0 bases, J loses 8 bases, and the germline ends lie 15 bases apart. What the work shows at the level of the full study, not this receptor alone: Vaccine-induced immune responses across multiple MHC alleles were detected in 90% to 95% of patients. The authors noted that analyses of patient blood samples could not be reproduced because of sample limitations. No apparent relationship was observed between pseudoprogression and alterations in the top peripheral T cell clonotypes detected by TCRB sequencing. Selection of PBMC samples for TCRB deep sequencing was based on availability.

The rearrangement joined TRBV5-6 to TRBJ1-6; TRBD1 might be the D gene, on 5 matching bases. Sample: PBMCs, taken from a glioma patient whose treatment included an IDH1 peptide vaccine. The sequence was obtained from a middle-aged woman with glioma. The CDR3 sequence is CASSLVRGARDSPLHF. The DNA sequence reads TGTGCCAGCAGCTTGGTTAGAGGGGCTCGGGATTCACCCCTCCACTTT.